Described below is a single TCR beta chain sequence and its context. What it binds is unknown. The data stem from a study of cytomegalovirus exposure and HLA in healthy donors. A multiplex PCR was run with 60 Vbeta primers and 13 Jbeta primers. The assay was immunoSEQ multiplex PCR, and TCRdb's table has in-frame clones only and misses some. Here the sample spans around 180,000 clones, 70% to 85% being singletons. The CDR3 sequence is 13 residues long. CDR1 is LNHDA, CDR2 SQIVND, per germline (reference sequence). V shed 1 base and J shed 1 base, with 4 bases lying between them. Study-level points and caveats: Later work associated roughly 17,000 TCR beta sequences with HLA alleles at 0.05 false discovery rate. The only immune exposure information that was available was CMV serostatus.

The chain joins TRBV19 to TRBJ1-1; D is uncertain. This receptor was obtained from a girl aged 2 to 10 in good health and CMV-seropositive. The sample taken for sequencing was PBMCs. The CDR3 is CASSIASNTEAFF. In DNA, the CDR3 is TGTGCCAGTAGTATAGCTTCGAACACTGAAGCTTTCTTT.